A single sample is the source of the 4 T cell receptor beta chains below, sequenced in a study of post-analysis software for immune sequencing data. Study observations and caveats: When patients were compared with controls, four to six TRBV segments were more frequent, TRBV5-6, TRBV5-1 and TRBV20-1 among them.

Antigens of these TCRs are unknown. cDNA libraries of TCR beta carried unique molecular identifiers. One entry per CDR3 protein results from TCRdb running MiXCR on the PCR reads. Of roughly 540,000 distinct CDR3 sequences in the sample, approximately 34% were seen once. Sequencing used blood. The origin of the receptors is a girl between 2 and 17 years old with multiple sclerosis.

In this sample, this clonotype turned up a few times. The rearrangement uses TRBV20-1 and TRBJ2-5; 7 bases are shared with TRBD2. In germline, CDR1 is DFQATT, CDR2 SNEGSKA (reference sequence). The J segment lost 0 bases and the V segment lost 0 bases, leaving 10 bases of the junction unmatched. The CDR3 loop spans 17 amino acids. The CDR3 protein is CSARDHTGLPNQETQYF. The CDR3, as DNA: TGCAGTGCTAGAGATCATACGGGACTACCAAACCAAGAGACCCAGTACTTC.

This clonotype was detected only a few times. The CDR3 DNA sequence: TGTGCCAGCAGCCCCCGGTCGCTAGCGGGGGATCCTTACGAGCAGTACTTC. Amino acid sequence: CASSPRSLAGDPYEQYF. The rearrangement uses TRBV7-9 and TRBJ2-7, with 10 bases matching TRBD2. CDR1 is SEHNR, CDR2 FQNEAQ, per germline (reference sequence). CDR3 length: 17 residues. With 5 bases clipped from V and 4 bases from J, the junction kept 14 bases outside the gene matches.

The V gene is TRBV15, the J gene TRBJ1-2; D uncertain. Germline-derived CDR1 and CDR2 are LNHNV and YYDKDF (reference sequence). The CDR3 is 12 amino acids. Trimming took 0 bases from V and 11 from J, leaving 10 bases between them. In DNA, the CDR3 is TGTGCCACCAGCAGAGATTCGGGGAGGTACACCTTC. Protein product: CATSRDSGRYTF.

This clonotype occurred a few times. V and J are TRBV5-5 and TRBJ2-1; 9 bases match TRBD1. CDR1 SGHKS and CDR2 YYEKEE come from the germline V gene (reference sequence). This CDR3 is 17 amino acids long. V gave up 0 bases and J gave up 9 bases; unmatched junction bases: 13. The CDR3 coding sequence is TGTGCCAGCAGCTTGGATTACGGGGACAGGGCTACGAGTGAGCAGTTCTTC. Translated: CASSLDYGDRATSEQFF.